This T cell receptor beta chain was captured by sequencing in a study of type 1 regulatory T cells. On the study more broadly: T-allo10 is an in vitro-generated, Tr1-enriched CD4 T cell product specific for alloantigen.

This CDR3 is built from 16 residues. The germline V gene has CDR1 MGHRA and CDR2 YSYEKL. With 5 bases clipped from V and 2 bases from J, the junction kept 9 bases outside the gene matches. Notes on the study in general: Compared with non-Tr1 cells, Tr1 cells showed a narrower TCR repertoire.

About this clonotype itself: As yet, its antigen is unknown.

TCRdb passed the reads through MiXCR, listing each CDR3 protein once. In the table there are tens of thousands of distinct CDR3 sequences, 55% to 65% of which are singletons. Sequencing input: cultured non-Tr1 T cells, either the whole culture or a sorted T cell fraction (not recorded which). The clonotype comes from a human donor in good health. The chain links TRBV4-1 to TRBJ2-3; 8 nucleotides match TRBD2. The CDR3 sequence is CASSWSRREDTDTQYF. In DNA, the CDR3 is TGCGCCAGCAGCTGGAGCAGGCGGGAGGACACAGATACGCAGTATTTT.